This entry describes one T cell receptor beta chain. No antigen is known for it. TCRdb re-called the 5' RACE reads with MiXCR, one entry per CDR3 protein. Of around 530,000 distinct CDR3 sequences listed, nearly 15% are singletons. This entry is derived from a study of identical twins. Study conclusions and caveats: Abundant beta clonotypes from cord blood bore fewer insertions; memory repertoires lacked this pattern.

The length of the CDR3 is 12 residues. V lost 0 bases, J lost 8 bases, and 8 bases lay in between. Germline CDR1 reads DFQATT; CDR2 reads SNEGSKA (reference sequence). This sample was also put to use in a study of yellow fever vaccine responses in identical twins.

The chain has TRBV20-1 and TRBJ2-4; D is ambiguous. The sample was CD4+ T cells sorted from blood. The source is a woman aged 18-30 years in good health. The CDR3 here is CSARDQEYIQYF. The DNA for the CDR3 is TGCAGTGCTAGAGATCAGGAGTACATTCAGTACTTC.